The present T cell receptor (beta chain) was sequenced within a study of blood T cells in healthy people across ages. Findings and limits, study-wide: Estimates of diversity drawn from one million T cells were considered underestimates.

Only a few counts were recorded for this clonotype. What it binds is unknown. Germline CDR1 ENHRY, CDR2 SYGVKD. The ends lost 4 bases at V and 3 bases at J; junction bases unmatched: 9. The CDR3 extends over 15 amino acids. A J-beta primer mix and a sample-barcoded 5' primer were used in a second PCR of roughly 6 to 12 cycles. CDR3-containing paired-end reads numbering at least 2.5 million came from each sample. TCRdb re-derived calls from the 5' RACE reads in MiXCR, one entry per CDR3 protein. The profile shows about 1.5 million distinct CDR3 sequences, about 43% of them singletons. The V gene is TRBV10-3, the J gene TRBJ2-7; TRBD1 aligns across 7 bases. Sequenced: blood. The TCR was taken from a young woman in good health. This chain's CDR3 is CAISARGQEIYEQYF. The CDR3 bases are TGTGCCATCAGTGCCCGCGGACAGGAGATCTACGAGCAGTACTTC.